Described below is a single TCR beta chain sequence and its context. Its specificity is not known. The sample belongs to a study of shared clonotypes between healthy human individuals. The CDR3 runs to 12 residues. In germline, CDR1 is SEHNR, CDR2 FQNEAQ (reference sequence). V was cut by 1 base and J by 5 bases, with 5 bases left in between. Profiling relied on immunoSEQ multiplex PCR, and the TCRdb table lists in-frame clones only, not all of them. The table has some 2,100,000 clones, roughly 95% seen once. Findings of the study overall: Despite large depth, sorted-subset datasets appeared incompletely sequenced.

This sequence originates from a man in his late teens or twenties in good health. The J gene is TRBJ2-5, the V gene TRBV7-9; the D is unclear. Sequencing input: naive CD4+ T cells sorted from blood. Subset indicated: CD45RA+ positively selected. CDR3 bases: TGTGCCAGCAGCTTAGGCCGGGAGACCCAGTACTTC. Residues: CASSLGRETQYF.